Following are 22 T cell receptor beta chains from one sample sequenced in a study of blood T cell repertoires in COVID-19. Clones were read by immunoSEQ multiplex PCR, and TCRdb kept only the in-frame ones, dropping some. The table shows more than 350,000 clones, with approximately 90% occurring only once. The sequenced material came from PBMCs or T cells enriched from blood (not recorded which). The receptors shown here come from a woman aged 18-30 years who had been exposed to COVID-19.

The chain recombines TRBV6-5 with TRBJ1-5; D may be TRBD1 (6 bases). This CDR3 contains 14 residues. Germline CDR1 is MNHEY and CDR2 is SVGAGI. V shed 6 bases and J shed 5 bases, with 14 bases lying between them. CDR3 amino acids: CASRPDRSYQPQHF. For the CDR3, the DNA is TGTGCCAGCAGACCCGACAGGTCATATCAGCCCCAGCATTTT.

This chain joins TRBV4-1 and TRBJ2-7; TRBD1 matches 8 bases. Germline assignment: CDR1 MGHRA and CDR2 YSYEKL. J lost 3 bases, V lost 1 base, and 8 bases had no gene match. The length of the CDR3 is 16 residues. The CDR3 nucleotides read TGCGCCAGCAGCCAAGGGGTGGCAGGGGGCTACTACGAGCAGTACTTC. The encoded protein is CASSQGVAGGYYEQYF.

The CDR3 DNA reads TGTGCCAGCAGTTTAACCGGGATGCTAATCAATGAGCAGTTCTTC. This encodes CASSLTGMLINEQFF. The chain recombines TRBV28 with TRBJ2-1; maybe TRBD2 (5 bases). CDR1 is MDHEN and CDR2 is SYDVKM in the germline V gene. V dropped 2 bases and J dropped 6 bases, with 14 bases sitting between them. The CDR3 loop spans 15 amino acids.

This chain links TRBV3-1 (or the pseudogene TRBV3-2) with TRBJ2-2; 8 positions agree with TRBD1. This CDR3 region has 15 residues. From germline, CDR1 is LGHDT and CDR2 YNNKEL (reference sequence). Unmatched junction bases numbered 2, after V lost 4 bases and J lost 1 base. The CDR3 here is CASSLGTGNTGELFF. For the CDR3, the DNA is TGTGCCAGCAGCCTCGGGACAGGGAACACCGGGGAGCTGTTTTTT.

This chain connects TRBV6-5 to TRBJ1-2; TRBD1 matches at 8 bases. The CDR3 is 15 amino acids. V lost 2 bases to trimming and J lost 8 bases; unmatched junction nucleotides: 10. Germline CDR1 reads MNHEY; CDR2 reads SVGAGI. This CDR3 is CASSYEGQAPSGYTF. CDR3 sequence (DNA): TGTGCCAGCAGTTACGAGGGACAGGCCCCTAGCGGCTACACCTTC.

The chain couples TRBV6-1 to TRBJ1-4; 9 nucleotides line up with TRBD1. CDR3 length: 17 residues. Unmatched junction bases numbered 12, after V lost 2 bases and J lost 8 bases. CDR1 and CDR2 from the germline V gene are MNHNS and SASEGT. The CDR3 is CASSEPPGTGLKEKLFF. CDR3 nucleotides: TGTGCCAGCAGTGAACCACCTGGGACAGGGCTAAAGGAAAAACTGTTTTTT.

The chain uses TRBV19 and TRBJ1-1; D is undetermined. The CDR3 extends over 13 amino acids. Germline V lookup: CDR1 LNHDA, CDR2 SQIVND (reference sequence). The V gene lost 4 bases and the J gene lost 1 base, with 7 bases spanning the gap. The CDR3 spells CASSKRSNTEAFF. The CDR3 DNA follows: TGTGCCAGTAGTAAGCGCTCGAACACTGAAGCTTTCTTT.

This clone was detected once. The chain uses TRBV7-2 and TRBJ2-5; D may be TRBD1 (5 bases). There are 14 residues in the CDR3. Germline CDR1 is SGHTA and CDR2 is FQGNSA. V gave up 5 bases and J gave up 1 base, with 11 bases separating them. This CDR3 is CASSASRVQETQYF. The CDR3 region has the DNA TGTGCCAGCAGCGCCAGCAGGGTCCAAGAGACCCAGTACTTC.

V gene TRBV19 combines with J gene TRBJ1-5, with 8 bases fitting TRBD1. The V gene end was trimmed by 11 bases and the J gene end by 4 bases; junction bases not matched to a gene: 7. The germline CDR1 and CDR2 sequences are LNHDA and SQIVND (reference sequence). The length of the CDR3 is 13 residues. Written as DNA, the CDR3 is TGTGCCGGCGCCGGGACAGGTAATCAGCCCCAGCATTTT. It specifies CAGAGTGNQPQHF. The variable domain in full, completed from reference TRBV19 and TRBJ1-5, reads DGGITQSPKYLFRKEGQNVTLSCEQNLNHDAMYWYRQDPGQGLRLIYYSQIVNDFQKGDIAEGYSVSREKKESFPLTVTSAQKNPTAFYLCAGAGTGNQPQHFGDGTRLSIL.

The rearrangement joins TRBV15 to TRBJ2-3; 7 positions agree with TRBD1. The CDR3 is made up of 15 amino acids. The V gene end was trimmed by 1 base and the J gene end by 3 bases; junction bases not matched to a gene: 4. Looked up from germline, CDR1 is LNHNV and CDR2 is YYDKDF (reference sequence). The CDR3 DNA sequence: TGTGCCACCAGCAGAGGAGACAGGGCGACAGATACGCAGTATTTT. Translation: CATSRGDRATDTQYF. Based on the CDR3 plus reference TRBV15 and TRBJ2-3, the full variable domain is DAMVIQNPRYQVTQFGKPVTLSCSQTLNHNVMYWYQQKSSQAPKLLFHYYDKDFNNEADTPDNFQSRRPNTSFCFLDIRSPGLGDTAMYLCATSRGDRATDTQYFGPGTRLTVL.

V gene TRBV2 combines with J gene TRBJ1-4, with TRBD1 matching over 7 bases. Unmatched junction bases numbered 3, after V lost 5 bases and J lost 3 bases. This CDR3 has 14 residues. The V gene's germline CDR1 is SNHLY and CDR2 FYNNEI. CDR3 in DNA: TGTGCCAGCAGTCTGCAGGGGGCTAATGAAAAACTGTTTTTT. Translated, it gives CASSLQGANEKLFF.

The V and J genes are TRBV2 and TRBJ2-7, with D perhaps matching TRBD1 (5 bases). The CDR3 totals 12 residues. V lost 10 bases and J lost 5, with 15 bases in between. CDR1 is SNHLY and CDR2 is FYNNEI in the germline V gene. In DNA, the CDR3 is TGTGCCACAAGCAGGGCAGCAAACGAGCAGTACTTC. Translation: CATSRAANEQYF.

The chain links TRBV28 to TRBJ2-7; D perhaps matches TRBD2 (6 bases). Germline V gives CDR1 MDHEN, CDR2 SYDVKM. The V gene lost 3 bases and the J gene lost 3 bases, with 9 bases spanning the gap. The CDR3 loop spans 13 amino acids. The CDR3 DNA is TGTGCCAGCAGTTTCCGGGGGATCTACGAGCAGTACTTC. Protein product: CASSFRGIYEQYF. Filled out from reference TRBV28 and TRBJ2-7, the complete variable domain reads DVKVTQSSRYLVKRTGEKVFLECVQDMDHENMFWYRQDPGLGLRLIYFSYDVKMKEKGDIPEGYSVSREKKERFSLILESASTNQTSMYLCASSFRGIYEQYFGPGTRLTVT.

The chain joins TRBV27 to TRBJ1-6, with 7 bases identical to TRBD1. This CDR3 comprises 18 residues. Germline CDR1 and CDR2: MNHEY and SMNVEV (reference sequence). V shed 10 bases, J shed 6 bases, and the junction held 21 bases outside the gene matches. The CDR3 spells CATVGTEGPRELNSPLHF. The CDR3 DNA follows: TGTGCCACCGTAGGGACAGAAGGCCCCCGAGAGCTTAATTCACCCCTCCACTTT.

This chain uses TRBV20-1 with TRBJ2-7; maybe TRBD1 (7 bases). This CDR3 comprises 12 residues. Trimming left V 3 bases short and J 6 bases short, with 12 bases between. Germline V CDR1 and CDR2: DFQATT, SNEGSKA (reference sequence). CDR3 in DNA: TGCAGTGCTAGTGACAGGGAGGCCGAGCAGTACTTC. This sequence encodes CSASDREAEQYF.

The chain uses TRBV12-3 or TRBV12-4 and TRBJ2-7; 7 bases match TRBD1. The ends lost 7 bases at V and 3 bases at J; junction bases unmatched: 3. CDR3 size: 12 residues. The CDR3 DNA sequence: TGTGCCAGCAATGCAGGGGGCTACGAGCAGTACTTC. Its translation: CASNAGGYEQYF.

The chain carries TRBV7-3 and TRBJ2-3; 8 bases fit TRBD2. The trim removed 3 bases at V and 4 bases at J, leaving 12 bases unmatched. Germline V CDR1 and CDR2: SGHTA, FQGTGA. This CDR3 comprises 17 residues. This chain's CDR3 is CASSFGGGPILPDTQYF. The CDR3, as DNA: TGTGCCAGCAGCTTCGGCGGGGGGCCGATTCTCCCAGATACGCAGTATTTT.

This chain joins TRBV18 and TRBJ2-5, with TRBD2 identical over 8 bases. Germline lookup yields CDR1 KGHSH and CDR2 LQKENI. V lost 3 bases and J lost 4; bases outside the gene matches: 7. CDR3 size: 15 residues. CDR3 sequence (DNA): TGTGCCAGCTCACCGCCCGGGAGGGTAGCAGAGACCCAGTACTTC. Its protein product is CASSPPGRVAETQYF.

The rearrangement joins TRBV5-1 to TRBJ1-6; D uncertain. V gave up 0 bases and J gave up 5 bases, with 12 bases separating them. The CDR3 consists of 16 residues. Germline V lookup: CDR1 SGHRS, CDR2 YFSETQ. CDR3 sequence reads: CASSLATAGNNSPLHF. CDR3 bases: TGCGCCAGCAGCTTGGCCACGGCGGGTAATAATTCACCCCTCCACTTT.

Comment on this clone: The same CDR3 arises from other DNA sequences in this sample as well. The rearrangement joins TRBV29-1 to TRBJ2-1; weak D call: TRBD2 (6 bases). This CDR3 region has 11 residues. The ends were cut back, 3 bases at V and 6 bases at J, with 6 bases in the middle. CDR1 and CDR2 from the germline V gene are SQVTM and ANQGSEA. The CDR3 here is CSVEGGNEQFF. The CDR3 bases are TGCAGCGTTGAGGGGGGCAATGAGCAGTTCTTC.

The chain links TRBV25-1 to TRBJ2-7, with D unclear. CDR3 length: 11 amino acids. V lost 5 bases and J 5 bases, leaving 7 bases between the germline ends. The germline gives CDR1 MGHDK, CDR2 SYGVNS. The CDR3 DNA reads TGTGCCAGCAGTTGGGCCAACGAGCAGTACTTC. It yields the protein CASSWANEQYF.

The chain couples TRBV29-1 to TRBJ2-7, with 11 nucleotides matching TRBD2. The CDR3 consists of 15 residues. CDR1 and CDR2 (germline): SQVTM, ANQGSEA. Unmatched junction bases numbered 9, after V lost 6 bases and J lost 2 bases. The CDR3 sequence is CSVPKGTSGTYEQYF. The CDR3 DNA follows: TGCAGCGTCCCGAAGGGGACTAGCGGAACCTACGAGCAGTACTTC.